These 29 T cell receptor beta chains were all obtained from the same sample, sequenced in a study of OX40 agonist ivuxolimab in advanced cancers. TCRdb's table, derived via immunoSEQ multiplex PCR, lists solely in-frame clones and lacks some. The sample gives roughly 100,000 clones, around 90% of which show up once; 0.79% is in the top ten. The sample here was CD4+ or CD8+ T cells sorted from blood, taken in a trial of the OX40 agonist ivuxolimab. These receptors all stem from an adult with an advanced solid tumor such as melanoma, head and neck, liver or kidney cancer.

The V and J genes are TRBV7-2 and TRBJ1-6, with D perhaps TRBD1 (6 bases). Trimming removed 6 bases from V and 4 bases from J, with 10 bases in between. The CDR3 contains 14 residues. Germline V gives CDR1 SGHTA, CDR2 FQGNSA. The CDR3 DNA reads as TGTGCCAGCAGGCCGCAGGGGTATAATTCACCCCTCCACTTT. It translates to CASRPQGYNSPLHF.

The V gene is TRBV9, the J gene TRBJ2-3; D ambiguous. The CDR3 consists of 12 residues. Per germline, CDR1 SGDLS and CDR2 YYNGEE. The germline V and J ends were trimmed by 7 bases and 5 bases, with 11 bases remaining between them. CDR3 region: CASSMGRDTQYF. In nucleotides, the CDR3 is TGTGCCAGCTCCATGGGTCGAGATACGCAGTATTTT. The complete variable domain, with remaining parts taken from reference TRBV9 and TRBJ2-3, reads DSGVTQTPKHLITATGQRVTLRCSPRSGDLSVYWYQQSLDQGLQFLIQYYNGEERAKGNILERFSAQQFPDLHSELNLSSLELGDSALYFCASSMGRDTQYFGPGTRLTVL.

The chain combines TRBV21-1 with TRBJ1-3; the table's D call, TRBD1, has no DNA check behind it. TRBV21-1 is a recognized pseudogene. The CDR3 totals 19 residues. CDR3 sequence (DNA): TGTGCCAGCAGCAACGGTACGGTGGGCAGGGAATTGGATGGAAACACCATATATTTT. As protein: CASSNGTVGRELDGNTIYF.

This CDR3 is CASSPGLQETQYF. In DNA form, the CDR3 reads TGTGCCAGCTCACCCGGACTTCAAGAGACCCAGTACTTC. V and J are TRBV18 and TRBJ2-5; a weak D match, TRBD2 (5 bases). The germline V gene has CDR1 KGHSH and CDR2 LQKENI. V was clipped by 3 bases and J by 2 bases, with 7 bases between them. CDR3 length equals 13 residues.

This CDR3 is CASSPGQSNQPQHF. Written as DNA, the CDR3 is TGTGCCAGCAGTCCCGGACAGTCCAATCAGCCCCAGCATTTT. The chain carries TRBV5-6 and TRBJ1-5, with D maybe TRBD1 (6 bases). V was pared by 5 bases and J by 3 bases, with 12 bases between. CDR3 length: 14 residues. Germline CDR1 reads SGHDT; CDR2 reads YYEEEE. The full variable domain, rest sourced from reference TRBV5-6 and TRBJ1-5, is DAGVTQSPTHLIKTRGQQVTLRCSPKSGHDTVSWYQQALGQGPQFIFQYYEEEERQRGNFPDRFSGHQFPNYSSELNVNALLLGDSALYLCASSPGQSNQPQHFGDGTRLSIL.

The chain employs TRBV19 and TRBJ2-7, with TRBD1 matching over 8 bases. The CDR3 runs 15 residues. Germline values: CDR1 LNHDA, CDR2 SQIVND (reference sequence). The V segment lost 7 bases and the J segment 6 bases; nucleotides outside the gene matches: 14. The chain's CDR3 is CASTNGGQAIREQYF. The CDR3, as DNA: TGTGCCAGTACCAATGGGGGACAGGCCATTCGCGAGCAGTACTTC.

This CDR3 reads CASSPTGLQGATYGYTF. CDR3 coding DNA: TGTGCCAGCAGTCCAACCGGCTTACAGGGGGCGACCTATGGCTACACCTTC. This rearrangement joins TRBV28 to TRBJ1-2; 9 nucleotides agree with TRBD1. V lost 5 bases and J lost 4; bases outside the gene matches: 14. This CDR3 region has 17 residues. The germline V gene encodes CDR1 MDHEN and CDR2 SYDVKM.

The chain recombines TRBV18 with TRBJ2-2, with 7 nucleotides matching TRBD1. Per the germline V gene, CDR1 is KGHSH and CDR2 is LQKENI. Germline trimming cut 3 bases from V and 4 bases from J; bases unmatched to any gene: 11. The CDR3 runs to 17 residues. For the CDR3, the DNA is TGTGCCAGCTCACCGCCAGCGCAAGGGGGCCTCACCGGGGAGCTGTTTTTT. It translates to CASSPPAQGGLTGELFF.

The rearrangement uses TRBV7-9 and TRBJ2-1; tentative D call: TRBD2 (5 bases). The CDR3 contains 15 residues. Trimming removed 3 bases at V and 8 bases at J, with 17 bases between. Per the germline V gene, CDR1 is SEHNR and CDR2 is FQNEAQ (reference sequence). The chain's CDR3 is CASSLDLGLVHEQFF. For the CDR3, the DNA is TGTGCCAGCAGCTTGGACCTCGGACTTGTACATGAGCAGTTCTTC.

This sequence joins TRBV6-1 and TRBJ1-2, with D perhaps matching TRBD1 (5 bases). Germline loops: CDR1 MNHNS, CDR2 SASEGT. The V and J ends lost 6 bases and 7 bases respectively, with 15 bases between them. This CDR3 comprises 13 residues. The CDR3 protein is CASSPLKGSGYTF. The DNA for the CDR3 is TGTGCCAGCAGCCCACTCAAGGGGAGTGGCTACACCTTC.

The chain has TRBV7-2 and TRBJ1-4; unclear D gene. The CDR3 is 13 amino acids. Germline V gene data show CDR1 as SGHTA and CDR2 as FQGNSA. The V end lost 1 base, the J end lost 8 bases, and 8 bases lay between the germline ends. The CDR3 nucleotides read TGTGCCAGCAGCTTAGGGGTGAGGGAAAAACTGTTTTTT. Translation gives CASSLGVREKLFF.

This chain connects TRBV28 to TRBJ1-2, with no clear D. Germline V gene sequence: CDR1 MDHEN, CDR2 SYDVKM. With 2 bases removed from V and 0 bases from J, the gap between germline ends came to 10 bases. This CDR3 is built from 15 residues. The CDR3 bases are TGTGCCAGCAGTTTAGGAGAGAGGGCTAACTATGGCTACACCTTC. Translated: CASSLGERANYGYTF.

V and J are TRBV28 and TRBJ1-6, with D tentatively TRBD1 (6 bases). Between the trimmed V and J ends, which lost 7 bases and 3 bases, there was a span of 16 bases. CDR3 length: 16 amino acids. The V gene's germline CDR1 is MDHEN and CDR2 SYDVKM. Here the CDR3 DNA reads TGTGCCAGCATTTCTGGACAGCTAATCTATAATTCACCCCTCCACTTT. Protein sequence: CASISGQLIYNSPLHF.

CDR3 sequence (DNA): TGTGCTACTGGCCCCCAGTACTTC. This sequence encodes CATGPQYF. V is TRBV12-5 and J is TRBJ2-5; D uncertain. Germline V gene data show CDR1 as LGHNT and CDR2 as FRNRAP. V lost 10 bases and J 9 bases, leaving 6 bases between the germline ends. The CDR3 consists of 8 residues.

Worth noting for this clone: This specimen includes other DNA sequences encoding the same CDR3. The V call is TRBV7-2, the J call TRBJ2-3; D is undetermined. CDR3 length: 13 amino acids. V gave up 3 bases and J gave up 2 bases, with 6 bases separating them. Germline lookup yields CDR1 SGHTA and CDR2 FQGNSA. CDR3 sequence (DNA): TGTGCCAGCAGCTTTACGGACACAGATACGCAGTATTTT. Amino acid sequence: CASSFTDTDTQYF.

Comments on this clone: The same CDR3 is also encoded by other DNA sequences in this sample. CDR3 bases: TGTGCCAGCAGCCCCGGGACAGAGAGCTCCTACGAGCAGTACTTC. As protein: CASSPGTESSYEQYF. The rearrangement links TRBV7-2 to TRBJ2-7; 7 bases align to TRBD1. With V trimmed by 5 bases and J by 0 bases, 7 bases remained unmatched. This CDR3 has 15 residues. Germline V lookup: CDR1 SGHTA, CDR2 FQGNSA.

Points on this clone: The same CDR3 can be traced to other DNA sequences in this sample. CDR3 region: CASSSQGGETQYF. CDR3 DNA: TGTGCCAGCAGTTCACAGGGGGGCGAGACCCAGTACTTC. The chain is built from TRBV7-9 and TRBJ2-5; 8 positions match TRBD1. The V gene end was trimmed by 6 bases and the J gene end by 5 bases; junction bases not matched to a gene: 5. The CDR3 totals 13 residues. Germline V gene data show CDR1 as SEHNR and CDR2 as FQNEAQ (reference sequence).

The chain carries TRBV7-2 and TRBJ2-7; 10 nucleotides align to TRBD1. The ends lost 5 bases at V and 7 bases at J; junction bases unmatched: 11. Germline-derived CDR1 and CDR2 are SGHTA and FQGNSA. The CDR3 spans 15 residues. The CDR3 loop reads CASSLRQGASGEQYF. CDR3 nucleotides: TGTGCCAGCAGCCTGCGACAGGGGGCGTCTGGAGAGCAGTACTTC.

The CDR3 loop is CASSRSAEGSSYNSPLHF. The DNA of the CDR3 is TGTGCCAGCTCACGATCGGCCGAGGGAAGCTCCTATAATTCACCCCTCCACTTT. This chain connects TRBV18 to TRBJ1-6; D remains ambiguous. The germline V and J ends were trimmed by 4 bases and 0 bases, with 16 bases remaining between them. There are 18 residues in the CDR3. CDR1 and CDR2 (germline): KGHSH, LQKENI.

The chain joins TRBV7-2 to TRBJ2-6; 7 bases fit TRBD1. Germline values: CDR1 SGHTA, CDR2 FQGNSA. Trimming removed 1 base from V and 0 bases from J; junction bases left unmatched: 6. The CDR3 sequence is 18 residues long. The CDR3 loop reads CASSLVTRGPSGANVLTF. In DNA, the CDR3 is TGTGCCAGCAGCTTAGTAACGAGGGGGCCCTCTGGGGCCAACGTCCTGACTTTC. Full variable domain (rest looked up from reference TRBV7-2 and TRBJ2-6): GAGVSQSPSNKVTEKGKDVELRCDPISGHTALYWYRQSLGQGLEFLIYFQGNSAPDKSGLPSDRFSAERTGGSVSTLTIQRTQQEDSAVYLCASSLVTRGPSGANVLTFGAGSRLTVL.

The count of this clone is one. The J gene is TRBJ1-1, the V gene TRBV5-1, with D possibly matching TRBD1 (6 bases). V was shortened by 4 bases and J by 1 base, with 17 bases between the two germline ends. CDR1 is SGHRS, CDR2 YFSETQ, per germline. CDR3 length: 16 residues. The CDR3 protein is CASSQFQGSSNTEAFF. The CDR3 DNA reads as TGCGCCAGCAGCCAATTTCAGGGGTCCTCGAACACTGAAGCTTTCTTT.

The chain's CDR3 is CASSDVTGLQPQHF. The CDR3, as DNA: TGTGCCAGCAGTGACGTGACAGGGCTACAGCCCCAGCATTTT. This chain links TRBV6-1 with TRBJ1-5; 7 bases are a match to TRBD1. This CDR3 is built from 14 residues. Germline assignment: CDR1 MNHNS and CDR2 SASEGT. The junction had 6 bases not matched to a gene; V was cut back by 3 bases and J by 7 bases.

This chain joins TRBV5-1 and TRBJ1-1, with unresolved D. The germline V and J ends were trimmed by 4 bases and 2 bases, with 9 bases remaining between them. The CDR3 is made up of 13 amino acids. CDR1 is SGHRS and CDR2 is YFSETQ in the germline V gene. The CDR3 here is CASSEDPNTEAFF. The CDR3 DNA is TGCGCCAGCAGCGAGGACCCAAACACTGAAGCTTTCTTT.

The DNA for the CDR3 is TGTGCCGGTCGGAACGAGCAGTACTTC. It encodes CAGRNEQYF. The J gene is TRBJ2-7, the V gene TRBV27, with D uncertain. The germline gives CDR1 MNHEY, CDR2 SMNVEV (reference sequence). The CDR3 spans 9 residues. V lost 11 bases, J lost 5 bases, and 7 bases lay in between.

The V and J genes are TRBV6-5 and TRBJ2-3, with 8 nucleotides matching TRBD2. J lost 0 bases, V lost 7 bases, and 6 bases had no gene match. The CDR3 contains 15 residues. The germline V gene encodes CDR1 MNHEY and CDR2 SVGAGI. CDR3 loop: CASTTRGGSTDTQYF. Here the CDR3 DNA reads TGTGCCAGCACCACTCGGGGGGGAAGCACAGATACGCAGTATTTT.

V gene TRBV7-9 combines with J gene TRBJ1-3; 7 bases are a match to TRBD1. The CDR3 is 14 amino acids. The V and J ends lost 7 bases and 2 bases, in that order; junction bases with no gene match: 5. Germline V lookup: CDR1 SEHNR, CDR2 FQNEAQ (reference sequence). This chain's CDR3 is CASNRQGPGNTIYF. CDR3 in DNA: TGTGCCAGCAACCGACAGGGTCCTGGAAACACCATATATTTT.

DNA for the CDR3: TGTGCCAGCACCAGGACAGCAGGCAATAGCAATCAGCCCCAGCATTTT. Its translation is CASTRTAGNSNQPQHF. J is TRBJ1-5 and V is TRBV6-6; a possible D gene is TRBD1 (6 bases). The CDR3 length is 16 residues. The germline V gene encodes CDR1 MNHNY and CDR2 SVGAGI (reference sequence). V was clipped by 7 bases and J by 0 bases, with 16 bases between them.

This chain joins TRBV6-1 and TRBJ2-4, with a tentative D call TRBD1 (5 bases). The CDR3 covers 15 residues. Germline V gene data show CDR1 as MNHNS and CDR2 as SASEGT. Trimming stripped 10 bases from V and 0 bases from J, with 16 bases between. CDR3 sequence (DNA): TGTGCCACCTCCTCAGGGCCCCTAGCCAAAAACATTCAGTACTTC. Its protein product is CATSSGPLAKNIQYF.

The chain uses TRBV5-1 and TRBJ2-3, with unresolved D. V dropped 0 bases and J dropped 0 bases, with 8 bases sitting between them. Germline CDR1 SGHRS, CDR2 YFSETQ. CDR3 size: 15 residues. The CDR3 DNA reads as TGCGCCAGCAGCTTGGAGGGCCCTAGCACAGATACGCAGTATTTT. Translation: CASSLEGPSTDTQYF.